This T cell receptor (beta chain) was sequenced for a study of blood T cell repertoires in COVID-19. Germline CDR1 reads SGHTA; CDR2 reads FQGNSA. CDR3 length: 18 residues. J lost 5 bases, V lost 0 bases, and 8 bases had no gene match. Method: immunoSEQ multiplex PCR; TCRdb's copy keeps in-frame clones and lacks some. The sample carries some 110,000 clones, roughly 80% recorded once. The origin of this receptor is a man aged 45-60 years with acute or convalescent COVID-19. Sequencing was done on a sample of peripheral blood. The chain recombines TRBV7-2 with TRBJ1-6; TRBD1 agrees at 9 bases. In DNA form, the CDR3 reads TGTGCCAGCAGCTTAGCAGGACCGGGACAGGGTAATAATTCACCCCTCCACTTT. This sequence encodes CASSLAGPGQGNNSPLHF.